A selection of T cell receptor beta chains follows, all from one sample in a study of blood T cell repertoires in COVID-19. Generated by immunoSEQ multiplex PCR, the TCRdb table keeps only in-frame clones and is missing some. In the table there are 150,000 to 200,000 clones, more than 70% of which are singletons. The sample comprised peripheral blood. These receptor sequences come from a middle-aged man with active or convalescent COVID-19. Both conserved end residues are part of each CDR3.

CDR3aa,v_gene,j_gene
CASSYSGPGAGGYTF,TRBV6-2/TRBV6-3,TRBJ1-2
CASSLEGGKSYEQYF,TRBV7-2,TRBJ2-7
CASDRAGVNEQYF,TRBV28,TRBJ2-7
CASSLGGGRRETQYF,TRBV7-2,TRBJ2-5
CASSLGQGFGQPQHF,TRBV18,TRBJ1-5
CASSSNREFNYGYTF,TRBV7-9,TRBJ1-2
CASAQGLVRETQYF,TRBV18,TRBJ2-5
CASSLRDRNTEAFF,TRBV9,TRBJ1-1
CASSEQGAGANVLTF,TRBV28,TRBJ2-6
CASSPGGAGVAFF,TRBV19,TRBJ1-1
CASSQERGRGGSWGGYTF,TRBV4-1,TRBJ1-2
CATSDSGTVGANVLTF,TRBV24-1,TRBJ2-6
CASRSSGAGANVLTF,TRBV6-1,TRBJ2-6
CASSLAPGAYEQYF,TRBV11-2,TRBJ2-7
CASSPGTSGSYEYF,TRBV18,TRBJ2-7
CASTPAAGVNEQFF,TRBV5-5,TRBJ2-1
CASSTGPYGYTF,TRBV19,TRBJ1-2
CASSVASLAGVSYEQYF,TRBV2,TRBJ2-7
CASSFSGGGYTF,TRBV28,TRBJ1-2
CASSFSGKVYNEQFF,TRBV7-2,TRBJ2-1
CASRESGGAYNEQFF,TRBV5-1,TRBJ2-1
CASSYTLHLQGKDYGYTF,TRBV6-2/TRBV6-3,TRBJ1-2
CSASTPLRLAGSEQYF,TRBV20-1,TRBJ2-7
CASTLLRETDTQYF,TRBV7-8,TRBJ2-3
CASSRTGIPNQPQHF,TRBV6-5,TRBJ1-5
CASSYGENTEAFF,TRBV5-4,TRBJ1-1
CASSQDPHLIERGYPDTQYF,TRBV3-1/TRBV3-2,TRBJ2-3
CASSRGTAIWADTQYF,TRBV11-2,TRBJ2-3
CASTGGYTDTQYF,TRBV19,TRBJ2-3
CASRAVSDTQYF,TRBV7-9,TRBJ2-3
CASSSDTPAQYF,TRBV18,TRBJ2-5
CASSLGTGGAGVAKNIQYF,TRBV11-3,TRBJ2-4
CASSLQGMANEKLFF,TRBV28,TRBJ1-4
CASSPRTGFNYGYTF,TRBV7-2,TRBJ1-2
CASSVGRGGFDEQFF,TRBV9,TRBJ2-1
CASSDSSYNEQFF,TRBV2,TRBJ2-1
CASSISGTGGSANEKLFF,TRBV9,TRBJ1-4
CASSQDLRRKTFSGNTIYF,TRBV3-1/TRBV3-2,TRBJ1-3
CASGPPGRGTGELFF,TRBV12-5,TRBJ2-2
CASSVRGISYNEQFF,TRBV2,TRBJ2-1
CASSRDRGYGYTF,TRBV5-1,TRBJ1-2
CSVEKGAKASEQFF,TRBV29-1,TRBJ2-1
CASSSDRSYNEQFF,TRBV6-2/TRBV6-3,TRBJ2-1
CATSTDRASPLHF,TRBV15,TRBJ1-6
CASSLRGQGLYNSPLHF,TRBV5-6,TRBJ1-6
CASSSAGFSGNTIYF,TRBV7-2,TRBJ1-3
CATSDSSTGNYEQYF,TRBV24-1,TRBJ2-7
CASSLAQETQYF,TRBV5-6,TRBJ2-5
CASSPRAMNTEAFF,TRBV4-3,TRBJ1-1
CASSPDLGDGYTF,TRBV18,TRBJ1-2
CASSYARGSQPQHF,TRBV7-2,TRBJ1-5
CASSPGQGFTEAFF,TRBV19,TRBJ1-1